These 25 T cell receptor beta chains share one sample of origin, sequenced in a study of early T cells in non-severe SARS-CoV-2 infection. MiXCR, run by TCRdb on the 5' RACE reads, gives a single entry per CDR3 protein. The table lists tens of thousands of distinct CDR3 sequences, about 5% of them singletons. Source material: whole blood. The receptors stem from an adult who was a healthcare worker with PCR-confirmed SARS-CoV-2 infection or an uninfected control (not recorded which).

There are many counts of this clonotype. The chain joins TRBV6-2 or TRBV6-3 to TRBJ1-5; TRBD1 is a possible D gene (6 bases). CDR3 size: 13 residues. In germline, CDR1 is MNHEY, CDR2 SVGEGT. Trimming took 5 bases from V and 4 from J, leaving 9 bases between them. Written as DNA, the CDR3 is TGTGCCAGCAGTCTCGACAGGAATCAGCCCCAGCATTTT. It yields the protein CASSLDRNQPQHF.

The chain links TRBV12-3 or TRBV12-4 to TRBJ1-6, with D uncertain. Trimming took off 6 bases at V and 7 bases at J, with 10 bases between the two ends. The CDR3 spans 13 residues. The CDR3 sequence: CASSRDTNSPLHF. DNA of the CDR3: TGTGCCAGCAGCCGAGACACAAATTCACCCCTCCACTTT.

This clonotype was observed a few times. The chain couples TRBV6-2 or TRBV6-3 to TRBJ1-5; possibly TRBD1 for D (5 bases). The CDR3 runs 13 residues. V lost 2 bases, J lost 4 bases, and 6 bases lay in between. Germline V gene lookup returns CDR1 MNHEY and CDR2 SVGEGT. CDR3 residues: CASSYQGNQPQHF. CDR3 nucleotides: TGTGCCAGCAGTTACCAGGGTAATCAGCCCCAGCATTTT.

This clonotype was counted between two and nine times. V and J are TRBV20-1 and TRBJ2-5, with 7 bases identical to TRBD1. Trimming removed 3 bases from V and 2 bases from J; junction bases left unmatched: 6. The germline CDR1 and CDR2 sequences are DFQATT and SNEGSKA (reference sequence). This CDR3 spans 14 amino acids. The CDR3: CSARHWDSQETQYF. In DNA form, the CDR3 reads TGCAGTGCTAGGCACTGGGACAGTCAAGAGACCCAGTACTTC.

This clonotype was counted ten times or more. The chain is built from TRBV7-6 and TRBJ1-2; unclear D gene. Per germline, CDR1 SGHVS and CDR2 FNYEAQ. This CDR3 has 14 residues. V was shortened by 1 base and J by 4 bases, with 10 bases between the two germline ends. In DNA form, the CDR3 reads TGTGCCAGCAGCTTAGGCCGAGGGAGCTATGGCTACACCTTC. Amino acids: CASSLGRGSYGYTF.

This clonotype was recorded at least ten times. V gene TRBV6-1 combines with J gene TRBJ2-5; TRBD1 matches 11 bases. The germline V gene has CDR1 MNHNS and CDR2 SASEGT. The CDR3 is made up of 16 amino acids. Trimming took 6 bases from V and 5 from J; bases not matched to a gene: 11. The CDR3 is CASSGARTGGAETQYF. CDR3 nucleotides: TGTGCCAGCAGCGGGGCGAGGACAGGGGGCGCGGAGACCCAGTACTTC.

Many counts were recorded for this clonotype. This chain uses TRBV3-1 with TRBJ1-3, with D unresolved. Trimming left V 0 bases short and J 0 bases short, with 9 bases between. Per the germline V gene, CDR1 is LGHDT and CDR2 is YNNKEL (reference sequence). This CDR3 is built from 16 residues. CDR3 region: CASSQDSPFSGNTIYF. CDR3 sequence (DNA): TGTGCCAGCAGCCAAGATTCTCCCTTCTCTGGAAACACCATATATTTT.

This clonotype was counted ten times or more. This chain connects TRBV7-2 to TRBJ2-7; 7 nucleotides align to TRBD1. The V segment lost 4 bases and the J segment 6 bases; nucleotides outside the gene matches: 15. Germline V CDR1 and CDR2: SGHTA, FQGNSA. CDR3 length: 16 residues. The chain's CDR3 is CASSSLLPLGGSEQYF. The CDR3 region has the DNA TGTGCCAGCAGCTCCCTTCTCCCGCTAGGGGGCTCCGAGCAGTACTTC.

Many counts were recorded for this clonotype. The chain couples TRBV25-1 to TRBJ2-3; D ambiguous. The CDR3 is 15 amino acids. Trimming shortened V by 3 bases and J by 2 bases, and 12 bases separated the two germline ends. Per the germline V gene, CDR1 is MGHDK and CDR2 is SYGVNS. The DNA for the CDR3 is TGTGCCAGCAGTGACCTGACGGAGCCCACAGATACGCAGTATTTT. Translation gives CASSDLTEPTDTQYF.

This clonotype was recorded at least ten times. The chain links TRBV6-5 to TRBJ2-1; D may correspond to TRBD1 or TRBD2 (5 bases each). The CDR3 length is 14 residues. V shed 5 bases and J shed 8 bases, with 16 bases lying between them. Germline assignment: CDR1 MNHEY and CDR2 SVGAGI. CDR3 residues: CASSPGMVGDEQFF. DNA of the CDR3: TGTGCCAGCAGTCCGGGGATGGTAGGGGATGAGCAGTTCTTC.

This clonotype was observed at least ten times. The chain links TRBV5-1 to TRBJ1-6; TRBD1 matches at 7 bases. Germline values: CDR1 SGHRS, CDR2 YFSETQ. The CDR3 is 16 amino acids. V lost 2 bases to trimming and J lost 0 bases; unmatched junction nucleotides: 2. The CDR3, as DNA: TGCGCCAGCAGCTTACGGGACAGCTCCTATAATTCACCCCTCCACTTT. Protein product: CASSLRDSSYNSPLHF. The full variable domain, completed using reference TRBV5-1 and TRBJ1-6, is KAGVTQTPRYLIKTRGQQVTLSCSPISGHRSVSWYQQTPGQGLQFLFEYFSETQRNKGNFPGRFSGRQFSNSRSEMNVSTLELGDSALYLCASSLRDSSYNSPLHFGNGTRLTVT.

The table lists this clonotype with many counts. The J gene is TRBJ1-2, the V gene TRBV6-5; the D gene is possibly TRBD1 (5 bases). Germline loops: CDR1 MNHEY, CDR2 SVGAGI. The CDR3 length is 13 residues. With 6 bases removed from V and 0 bases from J, the gap between germline ends came to 8 bases. Here the CDR3 DNA reads TGTGCCAGCAGCCAGGGACCTAACTATGGCTACACCTTC. This encodes CASSQGPNYGYTF.

A few counts support this clonotype. The chain recombines TRBV10-3 with TRBJ1-1, with D possibly TRBD1 on 6 matching bases. The CDR3 spans 14 residues. Germline CDR1 ENHRY, CDR2 SYGVKD. V was pared by 4 bases and J by 1 base, with 10 bases between. CDR3 in DNA: TGTGCCATCAGTGGGGACATCTCGAACACTGAAGCTTTCTTT. This codes for CAISGDISNTEAFF.

This clonotype was seen many times. The rearrangement uses TRBV7-3 and TRBJ1-3; 9 bases are a match to TRBD1. This CDR3 contains 16 residues. After removal of 4 bases from V and 4 bases from J, the junction contained 8 bases not matched to a gene. Germline V gives CDR1 SGHTA, CDR2 FQGTGA. In DNA form, the CDR3 reads TGTGCCAGCAGCTCCGGGACAGGGAACGCCGGAAACACCATATATTTT. As protein: CASSSGTGNAGNTIYF.

In its sample, this clonotype was seen a few times. The chain is built from TRBV4-3 and TRBJ2-2; 7 nucleotides match TRBD1. The V gene end was trimmed by 3 bases and the J gene end by 6 bases; junction bases not matched to a gene: 4. The CDR3 has 14 residues. Germline-derived CDR1 and CDR2 are LGHNA and YSLEER. CDR3 in amino acids: CASSHEGTAGELFF. The CDR3 nucleotides read TGCGCCAGCAGCCACGAAGGGACAGCCGGGGAGCTGTTTTTT.

This clonotype appeared many times. The DNA of the CDR3 is TGTGCCAGCAGCGTGTTAGCGGGGGCCTACAATGAGCAGTTCTTC. Translating gives CASSVLAGAYNEQFF. This chain uses TRBV9 with TRBJ2-1, with 9 positions matching TRBD2. The germline CDR1 and CDR2 sequences are SGDLS and YYNGEE. This CDR3 has 15 residues. The ends lost 2 bases at V and 2 bases at J; junction bases unmatched: 2.

J is TRBJ1-2 and V is TRBV19; no firm D call. CDR3 length equals 14 residues. Trimming stripped 7 bases from V and 4 bases from J, with 16 bases between. Germline loops: CDR1 LNHDA, CDR2 SQIVND (reference sequence). For the CDR3, the DNA is TGTGCCAGTAAGAGCACGGCGGATCTCTATGGCTACACCTTC. It codes for CASKSTADLYGYTF.

This clonotype showed up many times. The V and J genes are TRBV5-1 and TRBJ2-7; 7 bases are a match to TRBD1. The CDR3 is made up of 14 amino acids. The germline V gene has CDR1 SGHRS and CDR2 YFSETQ. J lost 2 bases, V lost 1 base, and 3 bases had no gene match. CDR3 in DNA: TGCGCCAGCAGCTTGAACCAGGGGGCCTACGAGCAGTACTTC. Its protein product is CASSLNQGAYEQYF. The variable domain in full, with the rest retrieved from reference TRBV5-1 and TRBJ2-7, is KAGVTQTPRYLIKTRGQQVTLSCSPISGHRSVSWYQQTPGQGLQFLFEYFSETQRNKGNFPGRFSGRQFSNSRSEMNVSTLELGDSALYLCASSLNQGAYEQYFGPGTRLTVT.

This clonotype was recorded at least ten times. The chain links TRBV2 to TRBJ1-5; D not resolved. Germline assignment: CDR1 SNHLY and CDR2 FYNNEI. This CDR3 region has 13 residues. The V end lost 1 base, the J end lost 0 bases, and 1 base lay between the germline ends. In DNA form, the CDR3 reads TGTGCCAGCAGTGAAGGTAGCAATCAGCCCCAGCATTTT. It is translated as CASSEGSNQPQHF.

This clonotype has only a few counts. The rearrangement links TRBV12-5 to TRBJ2-1; no reliable D call. V lost 1 base and J 10 bases, leaving 8 bases between the germline ends. Germline-derived CDR1 and CDR2 are LGHNT and FRNRAP. The CDR3 sequence is 12 residues long. Here the CDR3 reads CASGLELGEQFF. In nucleotides, the CDR3 is TGTGCTAGTGGTTTGGAATTGGGGGAGCAGTTCTTC.

Only a few counts were recorded for this clonotype. The J gene is TRBJ2-7, the V gene TRBV3-1, with D possibly TRBD2 on 6 matching bases. Germline V gives CDR1 LGHDT, CDR2 YNNKEL (reference sequence). Trimming took 4 bases from V and 0 from J, leaving 13 bases between them. CDR3 length equals 15 residues. Here the CDR3 DNA reads TGTGCCAGCAGCCTCGGGAGCCTGAGCTCCTACGAGCAGTACTTC. The encoded protein is CASSLGSLSSYEQYF.

This clonotype was picked up a small number of times. The rearrangement joins TRBV20-1 to TRBJ2-7; TRBD2 might be the D (5 bases). The germline V and J ends were trimmed by 3 bases and 3 bases, with 9 bases remaining between them. Looked up from germline, CDR1 is DFQATT and CDR2 is SNEGSKA (reference sequence). The CDR3 has 12 residues. Here the CDR3 reads CSARDSHYEQYF. The CDR3 DNA is TGCAGTGCTAGGGACTCCCACTACGAGCAGTACTTC.

The table lists this clonotype with many counts. The rearrangement uses TRBV2 and TRBJ1-6; 9 positions match TRBD1. Germline V gives CDR1 SNHLY, CDR2 FYNNEI. CDR3 length: 16 residues. Trimming cost V 7 bases and J 6 bases; bases outside gene matches: 10. The CDR3 is CASNMRPGQGNSPLHF. CDR3 DNA: TGTGCCAGCAATATGCGGCCGGGACAGGGTAATTCACCCCTCCACTTT.

This clonotype occurred a few times. The V gene is TRBV2, the J gene TRBJ2-1; 8 bases fit TRBD1. Per germline, CDR1 SNHLY and CDR2 FYNNEI. Germline trimming cut 3 bases from V and 7 bases from J; bases unmatched to any gene: 17. The CDR3 is made up of 18 amino acids. CDR3 in DNA: TGTGCCAGCAGTGAGTTTCTGGGGACAGGACAAAGTGAAAATGAGCAGTTCTTC. Its translation: CASSEFLGTGQSENEQFF.

By share of the sample, this clonotype is medium-sized. The rearrangement uses TRBV11-2 and TRBJ2-3; D gene uncertain. This CDR3 has 15 amino acids. Germline V gene lookup returns CDR1 SGHAT and CDR2 FQNNGV. V was pared by 1 base and J by 2 bases, with 10 bases between. The DNA for the CDR3 is TGTGCCAGCAGCTTAGTATCCGGGTCCACAGATACGCAGTATTTT. Its translation: CASSLVSGSTDTQYF.